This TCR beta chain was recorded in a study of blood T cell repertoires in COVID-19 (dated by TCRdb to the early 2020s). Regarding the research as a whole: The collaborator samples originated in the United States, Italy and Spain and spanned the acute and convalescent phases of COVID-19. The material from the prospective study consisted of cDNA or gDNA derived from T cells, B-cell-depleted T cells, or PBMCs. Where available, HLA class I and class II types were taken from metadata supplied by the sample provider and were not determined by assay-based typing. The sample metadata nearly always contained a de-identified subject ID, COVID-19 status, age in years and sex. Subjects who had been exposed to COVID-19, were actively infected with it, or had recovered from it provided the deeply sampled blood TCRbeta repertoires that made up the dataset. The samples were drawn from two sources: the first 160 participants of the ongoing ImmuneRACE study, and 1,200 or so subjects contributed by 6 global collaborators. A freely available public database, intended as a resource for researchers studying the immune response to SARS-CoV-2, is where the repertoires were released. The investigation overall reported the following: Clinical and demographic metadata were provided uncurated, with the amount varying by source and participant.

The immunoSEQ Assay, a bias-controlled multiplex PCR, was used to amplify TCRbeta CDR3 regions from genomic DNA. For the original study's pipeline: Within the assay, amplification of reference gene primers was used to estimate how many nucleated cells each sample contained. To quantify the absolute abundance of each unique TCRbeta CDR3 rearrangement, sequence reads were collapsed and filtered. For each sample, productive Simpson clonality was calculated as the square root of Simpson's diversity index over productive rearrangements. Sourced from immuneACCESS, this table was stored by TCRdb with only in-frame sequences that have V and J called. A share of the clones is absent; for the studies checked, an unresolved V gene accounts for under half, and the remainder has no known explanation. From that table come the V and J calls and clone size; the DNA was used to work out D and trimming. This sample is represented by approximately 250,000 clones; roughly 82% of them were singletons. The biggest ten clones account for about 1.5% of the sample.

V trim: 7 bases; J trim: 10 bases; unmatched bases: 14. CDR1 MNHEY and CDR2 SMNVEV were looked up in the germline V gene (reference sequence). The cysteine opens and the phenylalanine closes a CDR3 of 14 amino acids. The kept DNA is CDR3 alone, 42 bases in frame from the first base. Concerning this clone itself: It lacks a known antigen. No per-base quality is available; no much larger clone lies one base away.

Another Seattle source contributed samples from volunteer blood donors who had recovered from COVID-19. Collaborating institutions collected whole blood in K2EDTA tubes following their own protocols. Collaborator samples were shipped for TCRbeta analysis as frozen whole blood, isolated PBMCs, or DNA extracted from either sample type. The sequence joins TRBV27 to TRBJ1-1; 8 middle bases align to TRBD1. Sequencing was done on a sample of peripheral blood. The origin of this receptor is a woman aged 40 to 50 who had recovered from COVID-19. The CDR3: CASNSLDRVGSAFF. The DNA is TGTGCCAGCAATTCCTTGGACAGGGTAGGTTCAGCTTTCTTT.